The TCR beta chain under discussion was sequenced for a study of T-cell reconstitution after alpha-beta-depleted transplantation in children. Study-wide results and caveats: It was newly produced T cells that mostly accounted for T-cell counts and diversity one year after transplant. Some patients showed high day-60 TCRbeta diversity, which derived from surviving recipient T cells and thymic progenitors.

The CDR3 runs to 16 residues. With V trimmed by 2 bases and J by 8 bases, 13 bases remained unmatched. During its preparation, the TCRbeta library received unique molecular identifiers. TCRdb ran MiXCR on the PCR reads and lists one entry per CDR3 protein. The sample has 450,000 to 700,000 distinct CDR3 sequences, 25% to 30% seen once; the top ten hold about a third. As concerns this clonotype: Its specificity is unknown.

Source: PBMCs, taken before TCRalphabeta/CD19-depleted stem cell transplant. The TCR comes from a boy under three years old with Wiskott-Aldrich syndrome, due to receive a stem cell transplant. This chain links TRBV12-3 or TRBV12-4 with TRBJ1-2; TRBD1 aligns across 8 bases. CDR3 sequence reads: CASSLRRTGGGTGYTF. CDR3 bases: TGTGCCAGCAGTTTACGACGTACAGGGGGTGGAACGGGCTACACCTTC.